This T cell receptor (beta chain) was obtained from a study of tumor and adjacent non-tumor tissue in lung cancer. General study findings and limits: Compared with tumor, normal lung showed significantly lower TCR diversity.

The template was RNA from unsorted bulk tissue. Distant lung tissue was collected more than 3 cm away from the tumor edge. Newly diagnosed lung cancer patients had thoracic surgery in China, August–November 2014, without prior chemotherapy. A modified ARM-PCR protocol with three rounds of nested PCR amplified TCRbeta. One entry per CDR3 protein results from TCRdb running MiXCR on the multiplex PCR reads. The repertoire includes more than 35,000 distinct CDR3 sequences, approximately 59% of them detected once, and 15% to 20% sits in the top ten. CDR3 size: 15 residues. Trimming stripped 4 bases from V and 11 bases from J, with 19 bases between. Germline V CDR1 and CDR2: SGHDT, YYEEEE. In its sample, this clonotype was seen many times. No antigen is known for it.

The chain links TRBV5-6 to TRBJ1-6; tentative D call: TRBD1 (6 bases). Sequencing was performed on distant non-tumor lung tissue. The TCR sequence derives from a woman aged 40 to 50 with non-small cell lung cancer. The CDR3 nucleotides are TGTGCCAGCAGCACACCTACAGGGCCTGGGGCACCCCTCCACTTT. The encoded protein is CASSTPTGPGAPLHF.